This entry lists 10 T cell receptor beta chains sequenced from one sample in a study of human T cells and chemical hapten exposure. Time point indicated: patch test 2, 6 weeks after DPC sensitization. As for treatment: therapeutic diphenylcyclopropenone sensitization with weekly scalp DPC. TCRdb called the RACE reads again in MiXCR, with one record for every CDR3 protein. The table shows over 100,000 distinct CDR3 sequences, with about a tenth occurring only once. Here the sequenced sample was whole blood, taken in connection with sensitization to the hapten diphenylcyclopropenone (DPC). These receptors all come from a middle-aged woman with alopecia areata. Some clones in this sample may be carry-over from other donors' samples.

V usage is TRBV5-4 and J usage is TRBJ1-4; 8 bases are a match to TRBD1. This CDR3 is 15 amino acids long. V was clipped by 4 bases and J by 4 bases; unmatched bases: 6. Germline loops: CDR1 SGHNT, CDR2 YYREEE (reference sequence). CDR3 region: CASSTTGAYNEKLFF. DNA for the CDR3: TGTGCCAGCAGCACGACAGGGGCCTATAATGAAAAACTGTTTTTT.

This clonotype was counted a few times. This chain joins TRBV27 and TRBJ2-7, with 7 bases fitting TRBD1. This CDR3 region has 15 residues. Germline CDR1 reads MNHEY; CDR2 reads SMNVEV (reference sequence). J lost 1 base, V lost 4 bases, and 7 bases had no gene match. CDR3 coding DNA: TGTGCCAGCAGTTCTACAGGGGTACAGTCCTACGAGCAGTACTTC. It yields the protein CASSSTGVQSYEQYF.

This clonotype was observed at least ten times. The V call is TRBV7-8, the J call TRBJ1-1; 9 bases agree with TRBD1. The CDR3 extends over 14 amino acids. V lost 6 bases to trimming and J lost 5 bases; unmatched junction nucleotides: 7. CDR1 is SGHVS and CDR2 is FQNEAQ in the germline V gene. The CDR3 nucleotides are TGTGCCAGCAGTTACATGGACAGGGGAACTGAAGCTTTCTTT. Translated, it gives CASSYMDRGTEAFF.

This clonotype turned up a few times. This sequence joins TRBV29-1 and TRBJ1-2; 7 bases match TRBD1. CDR1 and CDR2 from the germline V gene are SQVTM and ANQGSEA. Trimming took 3 bases from V and 3 from J; bases not matched to a gene: 10. The CDR3 totals 15 residues. CDR3 sequence: CSVDMKGGVDYGYTF. In nucleotides, the CDR3 is TGCAGCGTTGATATGAAAGGGGGCGTGGACTATGGCTACACCTTC.

The sample holds many counts of this clonotype. The chain employs TRBV3-1 and TRBJ2-3; D is ambiguous. CDR1 and CDR2 from the germline V gene are LGHDT and YNNKEL (reference sequence). V was trimmed by 2 bases and J by 3 bases, leaving 0 bases between them. This CDR3 comprises 11 residues. The CDR3 DNA sequence: TGTGCCAGCAGCCAAACAGATACGCAGTATTTT. As protein: CASSQTDTQYF.

This clonotype was counted a few times. This sequence joins TRBV7-3 and TRBJ2-1; 7 bases agree with TRBD1. V was pared by 5 bases and J by 7 bases, with 8 bases of the junction left unmatched. CDR3 length equals 14 residues. Germline CDR1 reads SGHTA; CDR2 reads FQGTGA. The CDR3 region has the DNA TGTGCCAGCAGCGTAGAGGGGGCACGGAATGAGCAGTTCTTC. Translation gives CASSVEGARNEQFF.

J is TRBJ2-3 and V is TRBV20-1; no clear D. Germline V lookup: CDR1 DFQATT, CDR2 SNEGSKA (reference sequence). The CDR3 runs to 14 residues. V was pared by 6 bases and J by 2 bases, with 15 bases between. The CDR3: CSAVRAYHTDTQYF. CDR3 DNA: TGCAGTGCAGTTCGGGCCTACCACACAGATACGCAGTATTTT.

This clonotype was seen many times. The chain is built from TRBV20-1 and TRBJ1-3; 7 bases align to TRBD1. V shed 5 bases and J 1 base; nucleotides not matched to a gene: 11. The CDR3 loop spans 16 amino acids. From germline, CDR1 is DFQATT and CDR2 SNEGSKA (reference sequence). The CDR3, as DNA: TGCAGTGCTTCTTCCCCACAACAGGGGTCTGGAAACACCATATATTTT. Protein: CSASSPQQGSGNTIYF.

Ten or more counts support this clonotype. The chain has TRBV6-1 and TRBJ1-5; TRBD1 aligns across 9 bases. CDR3 length: 15 residues. Germline CDR1 reads MNHNS; CDR2 reads SASEGT. The junction had 10 bases not matched to a gene; V was cut back by 6 bases and J by 7 bases. Written as DNA, the CDR3 is TGTGCCAGCAGGGATCTCACAGGGGGCGGGCAGCCCCAGCATTTT. Translation gives CASRDLTGGGQPQHF.

V gene TRBV4-2 combines with J gene TRBJ2-2; D not certain. Germline CDR1 LGHNA, CDR2 YNFKEQ. The CDR3 is 10 residues long. Trimming removed 6 bases from V and 7 bases from J, with 3 bases in between. Here the CDR3 DNA reads TGTGCCAGCAGTAACGGGGAGCTGTTTTTT. Protein sequence: CASSNGELFF.